The T cell receptor (beta chain) under discussion was sequenced for a study of T cell responses to AZD1222 COVID-19 vaccine. Findings and caveats of the study: Unmutated variant regions are reportedly the target of nearly half of TCRs that are spike-specific. Most donors were white British, females outnumbered males, and clonal diversity was possibly underestimated.

Sequencing was performed with immunoSEQ multiplex PCR; in TCRdb, only in-frame clones are kept and a portion is missing. The sample has around 150,000 clones; roughly 90% are singletons. About this clone itself: Its specificity is not known.

This CDR3 has 16 residues. Source: peripheral blood, taken 28 days after the second AZD1222 dose. The V call is TRBV21-1, the J call TRBJ2-1. TRBV21-1 counts as a pseudogene. The clonotype was recovered from an adult who received the AZD1222 COVID-19 vaccine. The CDR3: CASSPGRRITYNEQFF. CDR3 coding DNA: TGTGCCAGCAGCCCCGGGCGGCGTATAACCTACAATGAGCAGTTCTTC.